The sample holds many counts of the clone carrying this TCR beta chain. Antigen specificity is unknown. These data come from a study of shared clonotypes between healthy human individuals. General study points: Larger estimated richness was generally seen in naive subsets than in memory subsets. Represented genetic and exposure-history diversity was restricted by having few donors. Although depth was large, rarefaction showed that sequencing of the sorted subsets was incomplete.

Each PCR replicate from the sorted subsets contained about 210 ng DNA, which is about 31,000 T cell genomes. Profiling relied on immunoSEQ multiplex PCR, and the TCRdb table lists in-frame clones only, not all of them. The table includes about 990,000 clones, about 80% detected once. The germline gives CDR1 MDHEN, CDR2 SYDVKM. This CDR3 has 16 amino acids. V dropped 3 bases and J dropped 9; count of bases not matched to a gene: 12. The V and J genes are TRBV28 and TRBJ2-7, with TRBD2 identical over 12 bases. The source of this sequence is a man between 18 and 35 years old in good health. Some clones in this sample may be carry-over from other donors' samples. The sequencing input was memory CD4+ T cells from PBMCs. Subset indicated: CD45RA-negative fraction. The CDR3 loop is CASSLGLAGGPEGQYF. In nucleotides, the CDR3 is TGTGCCAGCAGTTTGGGGCTAGCGGGAGGGCCGGAGGGGCAGTACTTC.